This is a list of T cell receptor beta chains from one sample in a study of CD8+CD57+ T cells in acquired aplastic anemia. TCRdb fed the reads into MiXCR, producing one record per CDR3 protein. Counted here are fewer than 70,000 distinct CDR3 sequences, 50% to 55% occurring once; the ten biggest clones make up about 8.3%. The specimen was sorted CD4+, CD8+, or CD8+CD57+ T cells (not recorded which) from PBMCs. Receptor source: a human donor in good health, serving as a control. The conserved cysteine and the conserved F or W are not part of the CDR3 here. Fields, in order: clone size, J gene, CDR3 length, V gene, CDR3 protein. Only some rows state a clone size, as once, few, many or a class for expanded clones.

-	TRBJ1-2	11	TRBV7-2	ASSPGTDYGYT
-	TRBJ2-6	10	TRBV2	ASSPGANVLT
many	TRBJ2-3	14	TRBV6-1	ASSEGPPDSGGTQY
many	TRBJ1-3	14	TRBV19	ASSIKTLSSGNTIY
-	TRBJ1-1	12	TRBV5-1	ASSRGQANTEAF
-	TRBJ1-3	13	TRBV12-3/TRBV12-4	ASSLDFYSGNTIY
-	TRBJ1-6	12	TRBV20-1	SARYLTGTSPLH
few	TRBJ2-1	13	TRBV20-1	SARVAGLDYNEQF
few	TRBJ1-6	12	TRBV10-3	AIRPGQGNSPLH
-	TRBJ1-1	11	TRBV15	ATSISRGTEAF
few	TRBJ2-7	11	TRBV10-2	ASSEGTLGEQY
-	TRBJ2-3	11	TRBV5-1	ASSSLVSDTQY
-	TRBJ2-5	13	TRBV6-1	AGRRLASLDETQY
many	TRBJ2-7	11	TRBV12-3/TRBV12-4	ASSFGRDYEQY
-	TRBJ1-1	11	TRBV7-2	ASGPTGDTEAF
many	TRBJ2-1	15	TRBV20-1	SARDRGREGSYNEQF
-	TRBJ1-1	12	TRBV12-3/TRBV12-4	ASSLTGKNTEAF
-	TRBJ2-2	14	TRBV10-3	AISDHVPENTGELF
few	TRBJ2-3	10	TRBV24-1	ATSGGTDTQY
-	TRBJ1-2	11	TRBV24-1	ATSDSGNYGYT
many	TRBJ2-7	13	TRBV27	ASSFTGATGYEQY
-	TRBJ1-2	11	TRBV11-1	ASSLWQRDGYT
once	TRBJ2-7	10	TRBV5-1	ASSPPQGEQY
many	TRBJ2-2	11	TRBV12-3/TRBV12-4	ASRQGAGGELF
-	TRBJ1-1	12	TRBV2	ASSSDMGNTEAF
many	TRBJ2-2	14	TRBV27	ASSTPGATNTGELF
-	TRBJ2-1	13	TRBV2	ASSESRVLYNEQF
-	TRBJ1-2	11	TRBV20-1	SAKGQDHYGCT
many	TRBJ2-7	10	TRBV2	ASSEESPEQY
-	TRBJ2-7	13	TRBV7-9	ASSELGGSGGEQY
-	TRBJ1-2	10	TRBV19	ASTQERYGYT
few	TRBJ2-1	14	TRBV24-1	ASSSWTSGYRDEQF
medium-sized	TRBJ1-2	11	TRBV20-1	SASQGISYGYT
-	TRBJ2-5	10	TRBV10-2	ASSPLAETQY
-	TRBJ1-6	11	TRBV19	ASSGTLNSPLH